This T cell receptor beta chain derives from a study of blood T cell repertoires in COVID-19. Sequenced by immunoSEQ multiplex PCR; TCRdb stores in-frame clones only, minus some. The sample shows 190,000 or so clones, about 90% of them seen only once. V was trimmed by 0 bases and J by 5 bases, leaving 13 bases between them. The CDR3 runs 15 residues. Germline V lookup: CDR1 SGDLS, CDR2 YYNGEE. The TCR was taken from a man aged 45-60 years with acute or convalescent COVID-19. The sequenced material came from peripheral blood. The chain combines TRBV9 with TRBJ2-3, with D possibly being TRBD1 (6 bases). DNA for the CDR3: TGTGCCAGCAGCGTAGGGGTGGGGGACATAGATACGCAGTATTTT. Protein product: CASSVGVGDIDTQYF.